The 12 T cell receptor beta chains reported below all come from one sample, sequenced in a study of T cells in Graves' hyperthyroidism and ophthalmopathy. Template material for amplifying TCR beta CDR3 regions consisted of RNA transcripts. TCR CDR3 underwent first-round RT-PCR with the HTBI primer set. TCRdb passed the multiplex PCR reads through MiXCR, listing each CDR3 protein once. The sample includes around 400,000 distinct CDR3 sequences, about 16% seen only once; the top ten take roughly 20%. The sample was blood. These receptors were collected from a woman aged 60-70 years with Graves' ophthalmopathy.

This clonotype was counted at least ten times. The chain joins TRBV5-1 to TRBJ2-2, with D perhaps matching TRBD1 (5 bases). CDR3 length: 15 residues. With 0 bases removed from V and 2 bases from J, the gap between germline ends came to 8 bases. In germline, CDR1 is SGHRS, CDR2 YFSETQ. For the CDR3, the DNA is TGCGCCAGCAGCTTGGAACAGGCCAACACCGGGGAGCTGTTTTTT. Translated: CASSLEQANTGELFF.

With regard to this clonotype: Being one base from a much bigger clone, this may be a read error. The rearrangement uses TRBV7-9 and TRBJ1-5, with D hard to call. The CDR3 covers 19 residues. Trimming left V 7 bases short and J 0 bases short, with 25 bases between. The V gene's germline CDR1 is SEHNR and CDR2 FQNEAQ (reference sequence). The CDR3 DNA reads TGTGCCAGCAACCCCCACCCTGGGGTCGGACCTCGTAGCAATCAGCCCCAGCATTTT. This sequence encodes CASNPHPGVGPRSNQPQHF.

This clonotype was seen a handful of times. This chain joins TRBV18 and TRBJ1-2; possibly TRBD1 for D (5 bases). CDR3 size: 13 residues. Germline CDR1 reads KGHSH; CDR2 reads LQKENI. With 6 bases removed from V and 0 bases from J, the gap between germline ends came to 8 bases. The CDR3 bases are TGTGCCAGCTCGGGACGGTCTAACTATGGCTACACCTTC. As protein: CASSGRSNYGYTF.

This clonotype was detected many times. The chain carries TRBV18 and TRBJ2-5; 9 positions agree with TRBD1. In germline, CDR1 is KGHSH, CDR2 LQKENI. The CDR3 runs to 14 residues. The trim removed 2 bases at V and 4 bases at J, leaving 2 bases unmatched. CDR3 bases: TGTGCCAGCTCACCAAGGACAGGGGCAGAGACCCAGTACTTC. Its protein product is CASSPRTGAETQYF.

This clonotype was counted a few times. The rearrangement links TRBV6-1 to TRBJ1-1; D is ambiguous. V lost 6 bases and J lost 4, with 12 bases in between. Germline V gene lookup returns CDR1 MNHNS and CDR2 SASEGT. The CDR3 has 13 amino acids. Here the CDR3 DNA reads TGTGCCAGCAGCCGGACCTCCACCACTGAAGCTTTCTTT. This codes for CASSRTSTTEAFF.

This clonotype was recorded many times. V gene TRBV6-1 combines with J gene TRBJ1-1, with 7 bases matching TRBD1. Germline V gene data show CDR1 as MNHNS and CDR2 as SASEGT. This CDR3 has 13 amino acids. Trimming took 7 bases from V and 5 from J; bases not matched to a gene: 7. The CDR3 protein is CASTRQGGTEAFF. In DNA, the CDR3 is TGTGCCAGCACGCGACAGGGTGGAACTGAAGCTTTCTTT.

This clonotype has at least ten counts. V usage is TRBV6-1 and J usage is TRBJ2-5; 10 bases map to TRBD2. The CDR3 contains 15 residues. Germline values: CDR1 MNHNS, CDR2 SASEGT. V lost 6 bases and J lost 5; bases outside the gene matches: 9. CDR3 amino acids: CASSNGLAALETQYF. CDR3 bases: TGTGCCAGCAGCAACGGACTAGCGGCTCTCGAGACCCAGTACTTC.

A word on this clonotype: This sequence may be a read error, since a much larger clone differs from it by one base. V is TRBV6-2 or TRBV6-3 and J is TRBJ1-1; perhaps TRBD1 as D (6 bases). This CDR3 spans 14 amino acids. The germline V gene has CDR1 MNHEY and CDR2 SVGEGT. V dropped 6 bases and J dropped 1 base, with 12 bases sitting between them. CDR3 protein: CASRTGTPNTEAFF. The CDR3 DNA sequence: TGTGCCAGCAGGACCGGGACACCGAACACTGAAGCTTTCTTT.

This clonotype came up many times. The chain links TRBV27 to TRBJ2-3; 8 positions agree with TRBD2. Germline lookup yields CDR1 MNHEY and CDR2 SMNVEV (reference sequence). Trimming removed 5 bases from V and 0 bases from J; junction bases left unmatched: 4. The length of the CDR3 is 15 residues. The CDR3 coding sequence is TGTGCCAGCAGTGTTAGCGGGATAAGCACAGATACGCAGTATTTT. It specifies CASSVSGISTDTQYF.

The rearrangement links TRBV19 to TRBJ2-5, with D unclear. The CDR3 has 13 residues. Trimming left V 7 bases short and J 1 base short, with 10 bases between. Germline CDR1 LNHDA, CDR2 SQIVND (reference sequence). CDR3 sequence reads: CASKGQFQETQYF. CDR3 bases: TGTGCCAGTAAGGGCCAGTTCCAAGAGACCCAGTACTTC.

V is TRBV7-9 and J is TRBJ1-1; 7 bases fit TRBD1. The germline V gene has CDR1 SEHNR and CDR2 FQNEAQ (reference sequence). This CDR3 spans 14 amino acids. J gave up 6 bases and V 8 bases, and 12 bases lay outside the gene matches. In DNA form, the CDR3 reads TGTGCCAGCGTGAGGCGAGACAGGGCCGCTGAAGCTTTCTTT. Protein: CASVRRDRAAEAFF.

This clonotype came up many times. This sequence joins TRBV7-2 and TRBJ2-5; the match to TRBD2 covers 12 bases. Germline CDR1 and CDR2: SGHTA and FQGNSA. With V trimmed by 7 bases and J by 1 base, 4 bases remained unmatched. This CDR3 is 15 amino acids long. The CDR3 loop reads CASTLAGGPQETQYF. The CDR3 DNA is TGTGCCAGCACCCTAGCGGGAGGGCCCCAAGAGACCCAGTACTTC.